The rows below give T cell receptor beta chains drawn from one sample of a study of blood T cell repertoires in COVID-19. Assay used: immunoSEQ multiplex PCR; TCRdb lists only in-frame clones, some missing. The table includes about 200,000 clones, 83% detected once. Sample: peripheral blood. These receptor sequences come from a woman aged 45-60 years with acute or convalescent COVID-19. The CDR3 runs from the conserved cysteine through the conserved F or W. A D gene is named only where the DNA matches it firmly. The listing skips clone size in some rows; elsewhere it reads once, few, many or a size class.

V: TRBV28
D: .
J: TRBJ1-5
size: .
DNA: TGTGCCAGCAGCCAGTCCAATCGCTTACAGCCCCAGCATTTT
CDR3: CASSQSNRLQPQHF

V: TRBV11-2
D: .
J: TRBJ1-1
size: once
DNA: TGTGCCAGCAGCTTAGCAGGAGGGGAAGCTTTCTTT
CDR3: CASSLAGGEAFF

V: TRBV19
D: .
J: TRBJ1-1
size: .
DNA: TGTGCCAGTAGTAGGATCCGGGACACTGAAGCTTTCTTT
CDR3: CASSRIRDTEAFF

V: TRBV6-1
D: .
J: TRBJ2-7
size: .
DNA: TGTGCCAGCAGTGAAAGGGACACCAAGTACATCCCGCAGTACTTC
CDR3: CASSERDTKYIPQYF

V: TRBV9
D: .
J: TRBJ2-3
size: .
DNA: TGTGCCAGCAGCGCCTCCCGGGACTGGCACACAGATACGCAGTATTTT
CDR3: CASSASRDWHTDTQYF

V: TRBV10-1
D: .
J: TRBJ2-1
size: once
DNA: TGCGCCAGCAGTGCCTCCCAGGGATACAATGAGCAGTTCTTC
CDR3: CASSASQGYNEQFF

V: TRBV3-1/TRBV3-2
D: .
J: TRBJ2-7
size: .
DNA: TGTGCCAGCAGCCAAGTTCGGAGTGAGCAGTACTTC
CDR3: CASSQVRSEQYF

V: TRBV11-2
D: .
J: TRBJ2-7
size: .
DNA: TGTGCCAGCAGCTTAAACAGGGCCTCCTACGAGCAGTACTTC
CDR3: CASSLNRASYEQYF

V: TRBV6-6
D: TRBD2
J: TRBJ2-3
size: .
DNA: TGTGCCAGCCGGGGGGGCACAGATACGCAGTATTTT
CDR3: CASRGGTDTQYF

V: TRBV19
D: .
J: TRBJ2-2
size: .
DNA: TGTGCCAGTACCACCTATACTAGTTCGGGGGAGCTGTTTTTT
CDR3: CASTTYTSSGELFF

V: TRBV5-1
D: TRBD1
J: TRBJ2-3
size: .
DNA: TGCGCCAGCAGCTTTGGGGGACAGCGCACAGATACGCAGTATTTT
CDR3: CASSFGGQRTDTQYF

V: TRBV5-1
D: TRBD1
J: TRBJ2-7
size: once
DNA: TGCGCCAGCAGCATAGGGACAGCGCCTAGGTACGAGCAGTACTTC
CDR3: CASSIGTAPRYEQYF

V: TRBV3-1/TRBV3-2
D: TRBD2
J: TRBJ2-3
size: .
DNA: TGTGCCAGCAGCCAGATTAGCGGGAGGGCTCGGGGAGATACGCAGTATTTT
CDR3: CASSQISGRARGDTQYF

V: TRBV29-1
D: .
J: TRBJ2-4
size: .
DNA: TGCAGCGTTGCGTTGGCCAAAAACATTCAGTACTTC
CDR3: CSVALAKNIQYF

V: TRBV4-1
D: TRBD1
J: TRBJ2-2
size: .
DNA: TGCGCCAGCAGCCTCAGCTGGGGGACAGGGTATGGGAGAGTTGGCGGGGAGCTGTTTTTT
CDR3: CASSLSWGTGYGRVGGELFF

V: TRBV5-1
D: .
J: TRBJ2-7
size: .
DNA: TGCGCCAGCAGCCCAGACGGGACATTTGAGCAGTACTTC
CDR3: CASSPDGTFEQYF

V: TRBV5-1
D: .
J: TRBJ2-7
size: .
DNA: TGCGCCAGCAGCTTGGGGGTTTCAGGGCTGAGGCGCGAGCAGTACTTC
CDR3: CASSLGVSGLRREQYF

V: TRBV30
D: .
J: TRBJ1-5
size: .
DNA: TGTGCCTGGAGTTTTTCCGGGACAACCAATCAGCCCCAGCATTTT
CDR3: CAWSFSGTTNQPQHF

V: TRBV6-2/TRBV6-3
D: TRBD2
J: TRBJ2-7
size: few
DNA: TGTGCCAGCAGCCGGCCTAGCGGCCCCTACGAGCAGTACTTC
CDR3: CASSRPSGPYEQYF

V: TRBV18
D: TRBD1
J: TRBJ1-3
size: .
DNA: TGTGCCAGCTCACCGGACAGGGTACCGCTTTCTGGAAACACCATATATTTT
CDR3: CASSPDRVPLSGNTIYF

V: TRBV28
D: TRBD2
J: TRBJ2-7
size: .
DNA: TGTGCCAGCAGCCAAAGTCTTAGCGGGAAGGTCGACGAGCAGTACTTC
CDR3: CASSQSLSGKVDEQYF